One sample yielded the 26 T cell receptor beta chains listed below, sequenced in a study of blood T cell repertoires in COVID-19. Measured with immunoSEQ multiplex PCR; TCRdb has only the in-frame clones, and not every one. The sample consists of under 250,000 clones, around 80% of them appearing once. The sequenced sample consisted of peripheral blood. These receptors originate from a woman aged 45-65 years with acute or convalescent COVID-19.

The V gene is TRBV19, the J gene TRBJ2-7; tentatively, D is TRBD2 (6 bases). This CDR3 spans 15 amino acids. CDR1 LNHDA and CDR2 SQIVND come from the germline V gene (reference sequence). V was shortened by 7 bases and J by 4 bases, with 20 bases between the two germline ends. The CDR3 spells CASTRDLNQFYEQYF. The DNA for the CDR3 is TGTGCCAGTACGAGGGACTTAAATCAATTTTACGAGCAGTACTTC.

The chain combines TRBV7-3 with TRBJ2-7; TRBD2 matches at 10 bases. The CDR3 covers 20 residues. V trimming: 5 bases; J trimming: 1 base; junction bases outside the gene matches: 20. The germline V gene encodes CDR1 SGHTA and CDR2 FQGTGA. CDR3 sequence: CASSASGTSDYLSSSYEQYF. In DNA, the CDR3 is TGTGCCAGCAGCGCCTCCGGGACTAGCGACTACCTGAGCAGTTCCTACGAGCAGTACTTC.

J is TRBJ1-2 and V is TRBV5-1; no clear D. Trimming cost V 0 bases and J 6 bases, with 6 bases left between them. CDR3 length: 12 amino acids. Germline values: CDR1 SGHRS, CDR2 YFSETQ. CDR3 nucleotide sequence: TGCGCCAGCAGCTTGGTCGGAGATGGCTACACCTTC. Residues: CASSLVGDGYTF.

The chain couples TRBV28 to TRBJ1-1; a weak D match, TRBD1 (6 bases). The CDR3 totals 15 residues. V was pared by 5 bases and J by 4 bases, with 17 bases between. Germline lookup yields CDR1 MDHEN and CDR2 SYDVKM. The CDR3 DNA is TGTGCCAGCAGTCTCAGGGTGACAGGACGCACTGAAGCTTTCTTT. Translating gives CASSLRVTGRTEAFF.

V is TRBV6-2 or TRBV6-3 and J is TRBJ2-3, with D unresolved. The CDR3 is 12 amino acids. Germline CDR1 reads MNHEY; CDR2 reads SVGEGT. Trimming took 2 bases from V and 6 from J, leaving 6 bases between them. The chain's CDR3 is CASSYPRDTQYF. The DNA for the CDR3 is TGTGCCAGCAGTTACCCCAGGGATACGCAGTATTTT.

This chain joins TRBV28 and TRBJ2-4, with 7 bases aligning to TRBD1. Trimming took 7 bases from V and 1 from J; bases not matched to a gene: 4. This CDR3 has 14 residues. The germline V gene has CDR1 MDHEN and CDR2 SYDVKM. The DNA of the CDR3 is TGTGCCAGCACCCAGGACAGGGCCAAAAACATTCAGTACTTC. It yields the protein CASTQDRAKNIQYF.

The gene calls are TRBV7-9 and TRBJ2-7, with 8 bases matching TRBD2. The CDR3 consists of 14 residues. V shed 8 bases and J 5 bases; nucleotides not matched to a gene: 11. Germline-derived CDR1 and CDR2 are SEHNR and FQNEAQ (reference sequence). CDR3 DNA sequence: TGTGCCAGCGCGGCAGCGGGAGTTACCCACGAGCAGTACTTC. Translation gives CASAAAGVTHEQYF.

This clone was detected only once. J is TRBJ2-1 and V is TRBV27; TRBD1 matches at 8 bases. The CDR3 is made up of 16 amino acids. CDR1 is MNHEY and CDR2 is SMNVEV in the germline V gene (reference sequence). Trimming at V came to 2 bases and at J to 2 bases, leaving 5 bases not matched to a gene. The CDR3, as DNA: TGTGCCAGCAGTTTAGACGGGACAGGTACCTACAATGAGCAGTTCTTC. Translation: CASSLDGTGTYNEQFF.

This clone was detected only a few times. The chain carries TRBV7-2 and TRBJ1-4, with D tentatively TRBD1 (6 bases). The germline V gene encodes CDR1 SGHTA and CDR2 FQGNSA. The CDR3 totals 14 residues. V lost 2 bases and J 3 bases, leaving 7 bases between the germline ends. The CDR3 protein is CASSLTGSNEKLFF. CDR3 bases: TGTGCCAGCAGCTTAACAGGGTCTAATGAAAAACTGTTTTTT.

V usage is TRBV25-1 and J usage is TRBJ2-7, with 8 nucleotides matching TRBD2. In germline, CDR1 is MGHDK, CDR2 SYGVNS. The CDR3 contains 13 residues. V trimming: 7 bases; J trimming: 6 bases; junction bases outside the gene matches: 8. The CDR3 region has the DNA TGTGCCAGCACAGCTAGCGGGTTAAGCGAGCAGTACTTC. This encodes CASTASGLSEQYF.

The V and J genes are TRBV6-5 and TRBJ1-1; 8 bases agree with TRBD1. V lost 1 base and J lost 6; bases outside the gene matches: 7. There are 15 residues in the CDR3. CDR1 and CDR2 (germline): MNHEY, SVGAGI. CDR3 loop: CASSYWAGGKAEAFF. As DNA, the CDR3 is TGTGCCAGCAGTTACTGGGCAGGGGGCAAGGCTGAAGCTTTCTTT.

The rearrangement joins TRBV5-1 to TRBJ2-7, with 9 nucleotides matching TRBD1. Germline assignment: CDR1 SGHRS and CDR2 YFSETQ. Germline trimming cut 0 bases from V and 5 bases from J; bases unmatched to any gene: 12. The CDR3 contains 17 residues. The DNA for the CDR3 is TGCGCCAGCAGCTTGGGGCAGATTACGGACAGGGGCCACGAGCAGTACTTC. Amino acid sequence: CASSLGQITDRGHEQYF.

V usage is TRBV5-1 and J usage is TRBJ2-1; D is perhaps TRBD1 (6 bases). From germline, CDR1 is SGHRS and CDR2 YFSETQ. V was cut by 5 bases and J by 3 bases, with 9 bases left in between. The CDR3 is 13 amino acids. This CDR3 is CASRQGIYNEQFF. The DNA for the CDR3 is TGCGCCAGCAGACAGGGCATCTACAATGAGCAGTTCTTC.

CDR3 region: CSVRAGGSNQPQHF. CDR3 coding DNA: TGCAGCGTCCGGGCAGGAGGGAGCAATCAGCCCCAGCATTTT. This chain links TRBV29-1 with TRBJ1-5; no definite D call. CDR3 length equals 14 residues. Trimming removed 6 bases at V and 1 base at J, with 13 bases between. Germline CDR1 and CDR2: SQVTM and ANQGSEA.

The chain employs TRBV24-1 and TRBJ2-7, with 8 nucleotides matching TRBD1. J lost 5 bases, V lost 0 bases, and 5 bases had no gene match. The CDR3 extends over 15 amino acids. In germline, CDR1 is KGHDR, CDR2 SFDVKD. The CDR3 reads CATSDLRQGRNEQYF. DNA of the CDR3: TGTGCCACCAGTGATTTGAGACAGGGGAGGAACGAGCAGTACTTC.

This chain links TRBV18 with TRBJ2-3, with a weak D call TRBD2 (5 bases). Per the germline V gene, CDR1 is KGHSH and CDR2 is LQKENI. The CDR3 covers 16 residues. V lost 6 bases to trimming and J lost 0 bases, with 16 bases between them. This CDR3 is CASSWSGAASTDTQYF. In nucleotides, the CDR3 is TGTGCCAGCTCCTGGTCAGGAGCGGCTAGCACAGATACGCAGTATTTT.

This clone was observed a few times. The chain recombines TRBV4-2 with TRBJ1-4; possibly TRBD1 for D (6 bases). Trimming shortened V by 0 bases and J by 8 bases, and 16 bases separated the two germline ends. The germline V gene encodes CDR1 LGHNA and CDR2 YNFKEQ. The CDR3 consists of 16 residues. The CDR3 DNA is TGTGCCAGCAGCCAAGATCCGGGGGGCGAGGACGAAAAACTGTTTTTT. Protein product: CASSQDPGGEDEKLFF.

The chain links TRBV27 to TRBJ1-1, with no clear D. The CDR3 totals 13 residues. V was pared by 3 bases and J by 8 bases, with 13 bases between. The germline gives CDR1 MNHEY, CDR2 SMNVEV (reference sequence). The CDR3 DNA is TGTGCCAGCAGTTTTCGTGGAGGTGTCGAAGCTTTCTTT. This codes for CASSFRGGVEAFF.

The rearrangement joins TRBV3-1 (or the pseudogene TRBV3-2) to TRBJ2-3, with a tentative D call TRBD2 (6 bases). Germline V CDR1 and CDR2: LGHDT, YNNKEL (reference sequence). V lost 4 bases to trimming and J lost 4 bases, with 24 bases between them. This CDR3 comprises 18 residues. CDR3 bases: TGTGCCAGCAGCCGACCGGAGGGGACTTCCCAGACCCCAGATACGCAGTATTTT. Translating it yields CASSRPEGTSQTPDTQYF.

The genes are TRBV24-1 and TRBJ2-7, with D perhaps matching TRBD1 (6 bases). Germline V lookup: CDR1 KGHDR, CDR2 SFDVKD. The CDR3 length is 13 residues. The ends were cut back, 4 bases at V and 3 bases at J, with 9 bases in the middle. The DNA of the CDR3 is TGTGCCACCAGTGACCTGACAGGCTACGAGCAGTACTTC. It translates to CATSDLTGYEQYF.

The DNA of the CDR3 is TGTGCCATCAGTGAGTCCGGCGACGGGGGGGCCCAGTACTTC. Translation: CAISESGDGGAQYF. The V and J genes are TRBV10-3 and TRBJ2-5, with 8 positions matching TRBD2. With 0 bases clipped from V and 9 bases from J, the junction kept 6 bases outside the gene matches. This CDR3 is 14 amino acids long. CDR1 is ENHRY and CDR2 is SYGVKD in the germline V gene.

The CDR3 DNA is TGTGCCAGCAGTAGAGGAGCTGGGTACAATGAGCAGTTCTTC. Residues: CASSRGAGYNEQFF. The V call is TRBV27, the J call TRBJ2-1; D gene ambiguous. The CDR3 sequence is 14 residues long. Germline lookup yields CDR1 MNHEY and CDR2 SMNVEV (reference sequence). The V end lost 5 bases, the J end lost 4 bases, and 12 bases lay between the germline ends.

The gene calls are TRBV6-5 and TRBJ2-6, with a weak D call TRBD1 (6 bases). The CDR3 length is 16 residues. The V gene's germline CDR1 is MNHEY and CDR2 SVGAGI. V shed 4 bases and J shed 2 bases, with 12 bases lying between them. The CDR3 nucleotides are TGTGCCAGCAGTTTGAGGGGGAGCGCTGGGGCCAACGTCCTGACTTTC. It codes for CASSLRGSAGANVLTF.

The gene calls are TRBV5-1 and TRBJ2-5; D may be TRBD1 (5 bases). V was cut by 0 bases and J by 5 bases, with 11 bases left in between. Germline CDR1 is SGHRS and CDR2 is YFSETQ. The CDR3 is 14 amino acids. CDR3 sequence reads: CASSLGQLGETQYF. CDR3 nucleotides: TGCGCCAGCAGCTTGGGACAGCTAGGGGAGACCCAGTACTTC.

This clone was recorded only once. The chain employs TRBV18 and TRBJ2-1, with TRBD2 identical over 9 bases. Germline trimming cut 6 bases from V and 7 bases from J; bases unmatched to any gene: 13. The CDR3 is 16 residues long. Looked up from germline, CDR1 is KGHSH and CDR2 is LQKENI. CDR3 sequence: CASSPRAGGPRNEQFF. CDR3 sequence (DNA): TGTGCCAGCTCCCCGAGGGCGGGAGGGCCGAGGAATGAGCAGTTCTTC.

The rearrangement links TRBV19 to TRBJ1-5; D unclear. V was shortened by 9 bases and J by 0 bases, with 15 bases between the two germline ends. The CDR3 sequence is 15 residues long. Germline V CDR1 and CDR2: LNHDA, SQIVND (reference sequence). The CDR3 DNA sequence: TGTGCCAGCAGCGCTGTGATCTATAGCAATCAGCCCCAGCATTTT. This sequence encodes CASSAVIYSNQPQHF.